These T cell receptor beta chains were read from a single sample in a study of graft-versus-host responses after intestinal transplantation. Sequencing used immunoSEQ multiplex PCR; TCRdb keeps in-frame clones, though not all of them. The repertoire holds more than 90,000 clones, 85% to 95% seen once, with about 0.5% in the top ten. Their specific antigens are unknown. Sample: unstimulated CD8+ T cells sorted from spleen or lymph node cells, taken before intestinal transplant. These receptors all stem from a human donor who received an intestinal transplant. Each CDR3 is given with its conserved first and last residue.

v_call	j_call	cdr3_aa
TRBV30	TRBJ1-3	CAWSRGAGNTIYF
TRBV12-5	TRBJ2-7	CASGGTSGSLYEQYF
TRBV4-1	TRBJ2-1	CASSQVLQDFYNEQFF
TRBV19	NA	CASSIRTDYEQYF
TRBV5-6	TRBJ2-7	CASTSGGHYEQYF
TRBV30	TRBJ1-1	CAWSSGQGKAEAFF
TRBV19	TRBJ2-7	CASSAGIYEQYF
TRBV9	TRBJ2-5	CASSPEPGGWGETQYF
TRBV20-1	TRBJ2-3	CSGGNYTQYF
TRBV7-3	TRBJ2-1	CASSLIGGGVGEQFF
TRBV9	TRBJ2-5	CASSGVGTGDLQTQYF
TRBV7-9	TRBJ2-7	CASGTALGGEQYF
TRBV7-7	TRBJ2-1	CASSPTGVGVDEQFF
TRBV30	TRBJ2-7	CAWNIAGSSYEQYF
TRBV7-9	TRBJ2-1	CASSLVGGEQFF
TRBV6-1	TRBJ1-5	CASSEWAGGNQPQHF
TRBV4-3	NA	CASSQDWGQFYEQYF
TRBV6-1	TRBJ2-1	CASEVSPSNNEQFF
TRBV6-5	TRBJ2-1	CASSYSHWDRDHEQFF
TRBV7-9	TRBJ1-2	CASSPGLGYGYTF
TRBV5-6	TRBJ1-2	CASSLEPGGLNYGYTF
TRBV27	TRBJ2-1	CASSSLPGAVNEQFF
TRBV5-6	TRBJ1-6	CASSLGRGWNSPLHF
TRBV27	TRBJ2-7	CASGVLPLSYEQYF
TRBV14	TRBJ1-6	CASSQELPGANSPLHF
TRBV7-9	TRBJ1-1	CASAERLRDTEAFF
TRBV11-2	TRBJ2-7	CASSLELSNSYEQYF
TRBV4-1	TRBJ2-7	CASSQGQGGLYEQYF
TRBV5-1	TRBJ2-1	CASSLGVAGGLYNEQFF
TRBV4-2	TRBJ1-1	CASSHATGEVEAFF
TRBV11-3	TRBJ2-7	CASASGGLTYEQYF
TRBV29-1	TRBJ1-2	CSVVTATRGYTF
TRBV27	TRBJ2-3	CASSPLPRTGGAADTQYF
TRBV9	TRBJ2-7	CASSVGPGYEQYF
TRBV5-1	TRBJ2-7	CASSLRESYEQYF
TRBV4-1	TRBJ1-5	CASSQDVSQPQHF
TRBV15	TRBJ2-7	CATSPAGYYEQYF
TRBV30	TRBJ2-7	CAWSEGGRDYEQYF
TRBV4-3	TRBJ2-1	CASSQKGGIYNEQFF
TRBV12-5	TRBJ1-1	CASGLDRGGNTEAFF
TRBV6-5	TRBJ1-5	CASSQQGNQPQHF
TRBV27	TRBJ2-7	CASSSRDRVAHEQYF
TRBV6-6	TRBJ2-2	CASIPDSNTGELFF
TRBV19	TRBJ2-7	CASSAGGLDYEQYF
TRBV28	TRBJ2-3	CASSLLVGPGGGDTQYF
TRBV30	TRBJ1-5	CAWSVAGGQPQHF
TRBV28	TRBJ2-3	CASTPRREPLQPSTDTQYF
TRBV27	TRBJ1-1	CASSLGRGHTEAFF
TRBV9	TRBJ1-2	CASSVGAGGTYGYTF
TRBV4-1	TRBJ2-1	CASSQVNNEQFF
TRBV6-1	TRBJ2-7	CASSGGQGTYEQYF
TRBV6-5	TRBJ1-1	CASSYGTGANTEAFF
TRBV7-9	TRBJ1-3	CASSPRDTGNTIYF
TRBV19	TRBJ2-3	CASKDRGDTQYF
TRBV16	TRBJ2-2	CASSPWTANTGELFF
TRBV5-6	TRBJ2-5	CASSYTGQTQYF
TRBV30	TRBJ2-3	CAWSETGARDTQYF